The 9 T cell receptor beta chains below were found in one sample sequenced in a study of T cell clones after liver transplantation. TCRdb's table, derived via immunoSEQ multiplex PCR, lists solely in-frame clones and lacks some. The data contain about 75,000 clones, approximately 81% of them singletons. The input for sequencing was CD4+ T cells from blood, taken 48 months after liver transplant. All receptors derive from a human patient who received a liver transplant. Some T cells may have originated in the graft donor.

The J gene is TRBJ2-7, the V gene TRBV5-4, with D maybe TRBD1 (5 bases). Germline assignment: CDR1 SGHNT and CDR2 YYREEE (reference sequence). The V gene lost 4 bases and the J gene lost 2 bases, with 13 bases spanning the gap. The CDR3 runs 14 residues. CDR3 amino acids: CASSLKAGTYEQYF. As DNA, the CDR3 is TGTGCCAGCAGCCTCAAGGCAGGGACCTACGAGCAGTACTTC.

The CDR3 DNA reads TGTGCCAGCAGCTTAGCCGGGAGTAGGGATGAGCAGTTCTTC. This sequence encodes CASSLAGSRDEQFF. V gene TRBV7-8 combines with J gene TRBJ2-1, with D perhaps matching TRBD2 (6 bases). The germline gives CDR1 SGHVS, CDR2 FQNEAQ. V lost 0 bases, J lost 8 bases, and 11 bases lay in between. The CDR3 covers 14 residues.

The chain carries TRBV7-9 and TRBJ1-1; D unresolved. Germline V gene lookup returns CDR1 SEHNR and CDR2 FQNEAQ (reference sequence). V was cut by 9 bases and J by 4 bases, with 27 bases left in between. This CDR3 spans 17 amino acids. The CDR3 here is CASQIVSWRPDSTEAFF. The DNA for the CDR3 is TGTGCCAGTCAAATCGTTAGTTGGAGGCCGGACTCCACTGAAGCTTTCTTT.

CDR3 DNA: TGTGCCAGCAGCTTGGGGGGCTCCACCGGGGAGCTGTTTTTT. Its protein product is CASSLGGSTGELFF. The chain combines TRBV7-2 with TRBJ2-2; D assignment may be TRBD1 or TRBD2 (6 bases each). CDR3 length equals 14 residues. Germline V gene lookup returns CDR1 SGHTA and CDR2 FQGNSA. Trimming left V 3 bases short and J 4 bases short, with 9 bases between.

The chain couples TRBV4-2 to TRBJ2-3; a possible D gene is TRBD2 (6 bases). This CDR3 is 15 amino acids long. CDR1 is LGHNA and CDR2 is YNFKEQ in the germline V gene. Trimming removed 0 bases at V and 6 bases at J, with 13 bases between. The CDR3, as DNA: TGTGCCAGCAGCCAAGATCTCGCGGGACGTGATACGCAGTATTTT. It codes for CASSQDLAGRDTQYF.

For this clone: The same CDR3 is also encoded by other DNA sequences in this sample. CDR3 sequence: CASSYLGQGYGYTF. The CDR3 DNA is TGTGCCAGCAGTTACTTGGGACAGGGATATGGCTACACCTTC. The rearrangement uses TRBV6-5 and TRBJ1-2; 9 nucleotides match TRBD1. In germline, CDR1 is MNHEY, CDR2 SVGAGI. There are 14 residues in the CDR3. The trim removed 1 base at V and 5 bases at J, leaving 2 bases unmatched.

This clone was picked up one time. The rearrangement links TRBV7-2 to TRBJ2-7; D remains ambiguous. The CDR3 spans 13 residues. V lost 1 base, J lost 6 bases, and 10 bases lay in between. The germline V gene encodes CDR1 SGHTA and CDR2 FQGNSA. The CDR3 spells CASSLGVSVEQYF. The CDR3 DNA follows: TGTGCCAGCAGCTTAGGGGTCAGCGTCGAGCAGTACTTC. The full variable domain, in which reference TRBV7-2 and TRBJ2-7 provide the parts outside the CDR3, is GAGVSQSPSNKVTEKGKDVELRCDPISGHTALYWYRQSLGQGLEFLIYFQGNSAPDKSGLPSDRFSAERTGGSVSTLTIQRTQQEDSAVYLCASSLGVSVEQYFGPGTRLTVT.

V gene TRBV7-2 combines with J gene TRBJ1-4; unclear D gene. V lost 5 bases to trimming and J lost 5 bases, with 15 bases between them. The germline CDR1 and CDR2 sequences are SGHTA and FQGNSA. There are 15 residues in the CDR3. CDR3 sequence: CASSPIGDGNEKLFF. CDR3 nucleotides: TGTGCCAGCAGCCCCATTGGGGATGGGAATGAAAAACTGTTTTTT.

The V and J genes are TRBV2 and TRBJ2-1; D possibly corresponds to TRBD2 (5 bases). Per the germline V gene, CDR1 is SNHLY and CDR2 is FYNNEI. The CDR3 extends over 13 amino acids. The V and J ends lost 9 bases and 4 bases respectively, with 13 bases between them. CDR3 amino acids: CAREKSGYNEQFF. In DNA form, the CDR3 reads TGTGCCAGGGAAAAGAGCGGTTACAATGAGCAGTTCTTC.